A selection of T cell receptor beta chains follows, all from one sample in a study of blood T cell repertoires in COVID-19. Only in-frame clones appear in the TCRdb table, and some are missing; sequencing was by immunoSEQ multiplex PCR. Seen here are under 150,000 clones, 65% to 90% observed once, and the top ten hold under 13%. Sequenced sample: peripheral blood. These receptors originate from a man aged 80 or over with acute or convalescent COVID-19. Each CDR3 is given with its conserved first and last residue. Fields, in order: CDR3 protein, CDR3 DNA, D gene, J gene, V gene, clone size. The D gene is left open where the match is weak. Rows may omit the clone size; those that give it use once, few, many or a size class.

CDR3 protein: CASSSRDREVDGYTF
CDR3 DNA: TGTGCCAGCAGCAGCCGGGACAGGGAGGTCGATGGCTACACCTTC
D gene: TRBD1
J gene: TRBJ1-2
V gene: TRBV9
clone size: -

CDR3 protein: CASSPTDRAPNYGYTF
CDR3 DNA: TGTGCCAGTAGCCCGACTGACAGGGCCCCTAACTATGGCTACACCTTC
D gene: TRBD1
J gene: TRBJ1-2
V gene: TRBV19
clone size: -

CDR3 protein: CASSTGQGINSPLHF
CDR3 DNA: TGTGCCAGTAGTACGGGACAGGGGATTAATTCACCCCTCCACTTT
D gene: TRBD1
J gene: TRBJ1-6
V gene: TRBV19
clone size: -

CDR3 protein: CASSSSGRAIYGELFF
CDR3 DNA: TGTGCCAGCAGCTCTAGCGGGAGGGCCATTTATGGGGAGCTGTTTTTT
D gene: TRBD2
J gene: TRBJ2-2
V gene: TRBV7-3
clone size: -

CDR3 protein: CATSDQTGGRTEAFF
CDR3 DNA: TGTGCCACCAGTGATCAAACAGGGGGACGCACTGAAGCTTTCTTT
D gene: TRBD1
J gene: TRBJ1-1
V gene: TRBV24-1
clone size: -

CDR3 protein: CASSVGDSSPWNDSPLHF
CDR3 DNA: TGTGCCAGCAGCGTAGGGGACAGCTCACCTTGGAATGATTCACCCCTCCACTTT
D gene: TRBD1
J gene: TRBJ1-6
V gene: TRBV9
clone size: -

CDR3 protein: CASSPSRGAHNPANYGYTF
CDR3 DNA: TGTGCCAGTAGTCCGTCGCGGGGGGCGCATAATCCCGCTAACTATGGCTACACCTTC
D gene: -
J gene: TRBJ1-2
V gene: TRBV19
clone size: -

CDR3 protein: CASSQDRRLPYTEAFF
CDR3 DNA: TGTGCCAGCAGCCAAGATCGCAGGTTGCCATACACTGAAGCTTTCTTT
D gene: -
J gene: TRBJ1-1
V gene: TRBV14
clone size: -

CDR3 protein: CASSPVTQGFRSNQPQHF
CDR3 DNA: TGTGCCAGTAGCCCCGTCACACAGGGTTTCCGTAGCAATCAGCCCCAGCATTTT
D gene: -
J gene: TRBJ1-5
V gene: TRBV19
clone size: -

CDR3 protein: CASSIRASGDLAKNIQYF
CDR3 DNA: TGTGCCAGTAGTATAAGGGCTAGCGGGGATCTAGCCAAAAACATTCAGTACTTC
D gene: TRBD2
J gene: TRBJ2-4
V gene: TRBV19
clone size: once

CDR3 protein: CASSKTDTGELFF
CDR3 DNA: TGCGCCAGCAGCAAGACAGACACCGGGGAGCTGTTTTTT
D gene: -
J gene: TRBJ2-2
V gene: TRBV5-1
clone size: -

CDR3 protein: CASSFQGIGDYGYTF
CDR3 DNA: TGCGCCAGCAGCTTTCAGGGTATTGGGGACTATGGCTACACCTTC
D gene: -
J gene: TRBJ1-2
V gene: TRBV5-1
clone size: -

CDR3 protein: CASGTNRQGANTGELFF
CDR3 DNA: TGTGCCAGCGGAACTAACCGACAGGGGGCGAACACCGGGGAGCTGTTTTTT
D gene: TRBD1
J gene: TRBJ2-2
V gene: TRBV27
clone size: -

CDR3 protein: CASSYSVEYEQFF
CDR3 DNA: TGTGCCAGCAGTTACTCGGTAGAATATGAGCAGTTCTTC
D gene: -
J gene: TRBJ2-1
V gene: TRBV6-2/TRBV6-3
clone size: -

CDR3 protein: CASGEGSGRDEQYF
CDR3 DNA: TGTGCGTCCGGAGAAGGTAGCGGGAGGGACGAGCAGTACTTC
D gene: TRBD2
J gene: TRBJ2-7
V gene: TRBV6-5
clone size: -

CDR3 protein: CASSRVFGEAFF
CDR3 DNA: TGTGCCAGCAGCCGGGTGTTCGGTGAAGCTTTCTTT
D gene: -
J gene: TRBJ1-1
V gene: TRBV6-5
clone size: once

CDR3 protein: CASSVGAGAGNTIYF
CDR3 DNA: TGTGCCAGCAGCGTAGGAGCTGGGGCTGGGAACACCATATATTTT
D gene: -
J gene: TRBJ1-3
V gene: TRBV9
clone size: -

CDR3 protein: CASSQDFLDSTDTQYF
CDR3 DNA: TGTGCCAGCAGCCAAGATTTTTTGGACTCGACAGATACGCAGTATTTT
D gene: -
J gene: TRBJ2-3
V gene: TRBV3-1/TRBV3-2
clone size: -

CDR3 protein: CASSLSRGQGARETQYF
CDR3 DNA: TGTGCCAGCAGCTTGAGCCGAGGACAGGGGGCGCGAGAGACCCAGTACTTC
D gene: TRBD1
J gene: TRBJ2-5
V gene: TRBV7-3
clone size: -

CDR3 protein: CASSFGTGAYEQYF
CDR3 DNA: TGCGCCAGCAGCTTCGGGACAGGCGCCTACGAGCAGTACTTC
D gene: TRBD1
J gene: TRBJ2-7
V gene: TRBV5-1
clone size: -

CDR3 protein: CASQPGGYGYTF
CDR3 DNA: TGTGCCAGCCAACCGGGGGGCTATGGCTACACCTTC
D gene: -
J gene: TRBJ1-2
V gene: TRBV12-3/TRBV12-4
clone size: -

CDR3 protein: CASSFSPPSGTGKDTQYF
CDR3 DNA: TGCGCCAGCAGCTTCTCCCCACCTTCCGGGACAGGGAAAGATACGCAGTATTTT
D gene: TRBD1
J gene: TRBJ2-3
V gene: TRBV5-1
clone size: few

CDR3 protein: CASRYSTGMKTQYF
CDR3 DNA: TGTGCCAGTAGGTACTCCACAGGGATGAAGACCCAGTACTTC
D gene: -
J gene: TRBJ2-5
V gene: TRBV19
clone size: -

CDR3 protein: CASRNREFNSPLHF
CDR3 DNA: TGTGCCAGTAGAAACAGGGAGTTCAATTCACCCCTCCACTTT
D gene: -
J gene: TRBJ1-6
V gene: TRBV19
clone size: -

CDR3 protein: CSASEDSRLTDTQYF
CDR3 DNA: TGCAGTGCTAGTGAGGACAGCCGCCTTACCGATACGCAGTATTTT
D gene: -
J gene: TRBJ2-3
V gene: TRBV20-1
clone size: -

CDR3 protein: CASSPPGEPSPLHF
CDR3 DNA: TGTGCCAGCAGCCCCCCCGGGGAACCGTCACCCCTCCACTTT
D gene: -
J gene: TRBJ1-6
V gene: TRBV3-1/TRBV3-2
clone size: -

CDR3 protein: CASSNVRRYQETQYF
CDR3 DNA: TGTGCCAGCAGCAATGTTAGGCGGTACCAAGAGACCCAGTACTTC
D gene: -
J gene: TRBJ2-5
V gene: TRBV7-2
clone size: -

CDR3 protein: CASSPGTGTTNEKLFF
CDR3 DNA: TGCGCCAGCAGCCCTGGGACAGGAACAACTAATGAAAAACTGTTTTTT
D gene: TRBD1
J gene: TRBJ1-4
V gene: TRBV5-1
clone size: -

CDR3 protein: CASSQAQNYGYTF
CDR3 DNA: TGTGCCAGCAGTCAAGCACAGAACTATGGCTACACCTTC
D gene: -
J gene: TRBJ1-2
V gene: TRBV7-2
clone size: -

CDR3 protein: CASSRQRDDTQYF
CDR3 DNA: TGTGCCAGCAGCAGGCAGCGCGACGATACGCAGTATTTT
D gene: -
J gene: TRBJ2-3
V gene: TRBV11-2
clone size: -

CDR3 protein: CASSQGTANQPQHF
CDR3 DNA: TGTGCCAGCAGCCAAGGGACAGCGAATCAGCCCCAGCATTTT
D gene: -
J gene: TRBJ1-5
V gene: TRBV3-1/TRBV3-2
clone size: -

CDR3 protein: CASSVQGALSGELFF
CDR3 DNA: TGTGCCAGTAGTGTGCAGGGGGCTTTAAGCGGGGAGCTGTTTTTT
D gene: TRBD1
J gene: TRBJ2-2
V gene: TRBV19
clone size: -

CDR3 protein: CAWSPSWREASYEQYF
CDR3 DNA: TGTGCCTGGAGCCCCTCTTGGCGGGAGGCCTCCTACGAGCAGTACTTC
D gene: TRBD2
J gene: TRBJ2-7
V gene: TRBV30
clone size: -

CDR3 protein: CASSPGPGEGGYTF
CDR3 DNA: TGTGCCAGCAGCCCGGGCCCCGGGGAGGGTGGCTACACCTTC
D gene: -
J gene: TRBJ1-2
V gene: TRBV9
clone size: few

CDR3 protein: CASSTTDRAPSRGYTF
CDR3 DNA: TGTGCCAGTAGTACGACGGACAGGGCCCCTTCGCGGGGCTACACCTTC
D gene: TRBD1
J gene: TRBJ1-2
V gene: TRBV19
clone size: -

CDR3 protein: CASSPWEGDNQPQHF
CDR3 DNA: TGTGCCAGCAGCCCATGGGAGGGGGATAATCAGCCCCAGCATTTT
D gene: -
J gene: TRBJ1-5
V gene: TRBV7-6
clone size: -

CDR3 protein: CASSLYGGTEAFF
CDR3 DNA: TGTGCCAGCAGCCTTTATGGAGGCACTGAAGCTTTCTTT
D gene: -
J gene: TRBJ1-1
V gene: TRBV3-1/TRBV3-2
clone size: -

CDR3 protein: CASSLSWTGGSTEAFF
CDR3 DNA: TGTGCCAGCAGTTTATCATGGACAGGGGGGAGCACTGAAGCTTTCTTT
D gene: TRBD1
J gene: TRBJ1-1
V gene: TRBV28
clone size: -

CDR3 protein: CSVEEYINYGYTF
CDR3 DNA: TGCAGCGTTGAAGAATACATAAACTATGGCTACACCTTC
D gene: -
J gene: TRBJ1-2
V gene: TRBV29-1
clone size: -

CDR3 protein: CASSQLDRRNSPLHF
CDR3 DNA: TGTGCCAGCAGCCAATTGGACAGGCGTAATTCACCCCTCCACTTT
D gene: TRBD1
J gene: TRBJ1-6
V gene: TRBV3-1/TRBV3-2
clone size: -

CDR3 protein: CASKERGGTGELFF
CDR3 DNA: TGTGCCAGTAAGGAGCGGGGGGGAACCGGGGAGCTGTTTTTT
D gene: TRBD2
J gene: TRBJ2-2
V gene: TRBV19
clone size: -

CDR3 protein: CASSPLGQGLDGYTF
CDR3 DNA: TGTGCCAGCTCACCACTGGGACAGGGGCTCGATGGCTACACCTTC
D gene: TRBD1
J gene: TRBJ1-2
V gene: TRBV18
clone size: -

CDR3 protein: CASSYWGQGEDTQYF
CDR3 DNA: TGTGCCAGCAGTTACTGGGGACAGGGGGAAGATACGCAGTATTTT
D gene: TRBD1
J gene: TRBJ2-3
V gene: TRBV6-5
clone size: -

CDR3 protein: CASSLSDRRGTGHNTGELFF
CDR3 DNA: TGTGCCAGCAGCCTCTCCGACAGGAGGGGGACAGGGCATAACACCGGGGAGCTGTTTTTT
D gene: TRBD1
J gene: TRBJ2-2
V gene: TRBV9
clone size: -

CDR3 protein: CASSAETDRVNGYTF
CDR3 DNA: TGTGCCAGCAGCGCCGAGACGGACAGGGTAAATGGCTACACCTTC
D gene: TRBD1
J gene: TRBJ1-2
V gene: TRBV2
clone size: -